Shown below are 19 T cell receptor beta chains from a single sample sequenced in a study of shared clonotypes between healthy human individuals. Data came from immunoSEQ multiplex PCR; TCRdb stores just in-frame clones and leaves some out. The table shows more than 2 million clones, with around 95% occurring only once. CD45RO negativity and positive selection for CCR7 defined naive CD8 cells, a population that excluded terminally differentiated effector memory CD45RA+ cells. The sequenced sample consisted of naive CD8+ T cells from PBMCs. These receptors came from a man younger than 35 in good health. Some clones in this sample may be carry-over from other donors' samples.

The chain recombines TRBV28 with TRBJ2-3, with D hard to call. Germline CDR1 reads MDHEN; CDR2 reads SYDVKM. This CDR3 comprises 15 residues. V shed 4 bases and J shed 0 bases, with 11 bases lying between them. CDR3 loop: CASSSRMRSTDTQYF. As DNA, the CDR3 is TGTGCCAGCAGTTCTAGGATGAGGAGCACAGATACGCAGTATTTT.

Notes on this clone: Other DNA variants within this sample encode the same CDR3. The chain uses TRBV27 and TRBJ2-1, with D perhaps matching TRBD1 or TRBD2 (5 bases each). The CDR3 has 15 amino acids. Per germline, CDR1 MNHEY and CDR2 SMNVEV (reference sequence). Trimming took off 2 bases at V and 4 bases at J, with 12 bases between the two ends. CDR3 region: CASSLRGPHYNEQFF. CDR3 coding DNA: TGTGCCAGCAGTTTAAGGGGACCACATTACAATGAGCAGTTCTTC.

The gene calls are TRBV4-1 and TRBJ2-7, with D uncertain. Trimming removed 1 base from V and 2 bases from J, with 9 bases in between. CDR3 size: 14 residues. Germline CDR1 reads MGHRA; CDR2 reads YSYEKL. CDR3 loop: CASSQVPEAYEQYF. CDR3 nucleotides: TGCGCCAGCAGCCAAGTCCCGGAAGCCTACGAGCAGTACTTC.

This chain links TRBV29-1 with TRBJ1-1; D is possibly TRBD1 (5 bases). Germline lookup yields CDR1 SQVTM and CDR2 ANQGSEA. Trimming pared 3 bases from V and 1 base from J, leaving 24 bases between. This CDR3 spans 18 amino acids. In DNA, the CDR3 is TGCAGCGTTGATAATAGGAGGGACGCACTAGCCAGGAACACTGAAGCTTTCTTT. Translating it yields CSVDNRRDALARNTEAFF. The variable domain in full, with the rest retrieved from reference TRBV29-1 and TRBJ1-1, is SAVISQKPSRDICQRGTSLTIQCQVDSQVTMMFWYRQQPGQSLTLIATANQGSEATYESGFVIDKFPISRPNLTFSTLTVSNMSPEDSSIYLCSVDNRRDALARNTEAFFGQGTRLTVV.

The chain's CDR3 is CATAGGGYEQYF. In DNA, the CDR3 is TGTGCCACGGCGGGGGGCGGATACGAGCAGTACTTC. This rearrangement joins TRBV19 to TRBJ2-7; 8 bases fit TRBD2. This CDR3 region has 12 residues. CDR1 is LNHDA and CDR2 is SQIVND in the germline V gene (reference sequence). The V and J ends lost 10 bases and 4 bases, in that order; junction bases with no gene match: 6.

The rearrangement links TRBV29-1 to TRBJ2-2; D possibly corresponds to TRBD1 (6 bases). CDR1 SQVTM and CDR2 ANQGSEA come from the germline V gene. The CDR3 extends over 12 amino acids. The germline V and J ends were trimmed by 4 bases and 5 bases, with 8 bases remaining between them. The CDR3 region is CSVGGQTGELFF. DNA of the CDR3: TGCAGCGTTGGGGGGCAGACCGGGGAGCTGTTTTTT.

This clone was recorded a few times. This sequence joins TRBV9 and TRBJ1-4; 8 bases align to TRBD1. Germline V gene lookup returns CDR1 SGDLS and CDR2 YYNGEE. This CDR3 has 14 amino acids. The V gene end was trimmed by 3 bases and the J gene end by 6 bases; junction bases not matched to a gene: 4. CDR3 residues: CASSAWGQDEKLFF. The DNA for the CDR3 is TGTGCCAGCAGCGCCTGGGGACAGGATGAAAAACTGTTTTTT. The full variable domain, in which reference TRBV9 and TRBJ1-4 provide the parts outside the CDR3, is DSGVTQTPKHLITATGQRVTLRCSPRSGDLSVYWYQQSLDQGLQFLIQYYNGEERAKGNILERFSAQQFPDLHSELNLSSLELGDSALYFCASSAWGQDEKLFFGSGTQLSVL.

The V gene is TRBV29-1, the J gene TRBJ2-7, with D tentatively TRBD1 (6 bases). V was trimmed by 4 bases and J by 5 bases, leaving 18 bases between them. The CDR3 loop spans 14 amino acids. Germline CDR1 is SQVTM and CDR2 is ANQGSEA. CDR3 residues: CSVGGQGVEDEQYF. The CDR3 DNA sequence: TGCAGCGTTGGGGGGCAGGGTGTAGAGGACGAGCAGTACTTC.

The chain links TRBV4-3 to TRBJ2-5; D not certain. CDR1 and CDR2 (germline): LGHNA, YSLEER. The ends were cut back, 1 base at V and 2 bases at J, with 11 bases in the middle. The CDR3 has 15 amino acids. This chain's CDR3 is CASSQVYSIQETQYF. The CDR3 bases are TGCGCCAGCAGCCAAGTATACAGTATTCAAGAGACCCAGTACTTC.

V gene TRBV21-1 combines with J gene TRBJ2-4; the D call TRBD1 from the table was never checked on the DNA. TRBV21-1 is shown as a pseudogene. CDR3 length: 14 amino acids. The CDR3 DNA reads TGTGCCAGCACCCGACCGTGGCAGGGAAACATTCAGTACTTC. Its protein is CASTRPWQGNIQYF.

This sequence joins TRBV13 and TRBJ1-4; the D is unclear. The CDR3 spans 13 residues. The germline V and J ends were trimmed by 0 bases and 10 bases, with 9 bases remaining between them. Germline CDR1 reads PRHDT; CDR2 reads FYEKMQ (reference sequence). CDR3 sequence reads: CASSLGRMGKLFF. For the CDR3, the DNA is TGTGCCAGCAGCTTAGGTAGGATGGGAAAACTGTTTTTT. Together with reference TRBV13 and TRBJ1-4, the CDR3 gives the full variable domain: AAGVIQSPRHLIKEKRETATLKCYPIPRHDTVYWYQQGPGQDPQFLISFYEKMQSDKGSIPDRFSAQQFSDYHSELNMSSLELGDSALYFCASSLGRMGKLFFGSGTQLSVL.

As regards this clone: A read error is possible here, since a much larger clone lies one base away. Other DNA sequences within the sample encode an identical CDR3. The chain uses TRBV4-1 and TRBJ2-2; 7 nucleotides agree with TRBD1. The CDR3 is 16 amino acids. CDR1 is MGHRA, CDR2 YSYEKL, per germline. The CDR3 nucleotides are TGCGCCAGCAGCCAAGAATCAGGGGGAGTGACCGGGGAGTTGTTTTTT. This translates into CASSQESGGVTGELFF.

The CDR3 protein is CASSTTSGSSSYNEQFF. The DNA of the CDR3 is TGTGCCAGCAGCACGACTAGCGGGAGTTCGTCCTACAATGAGCAGTTCTTC. The chain carries TRBV7-6 and TRBJ2-1; 12 positions agree with TRBD2. The V gene end was trimmed by 5 bases and the J gene end by 1 base; junction bases not matched to a gene: 6. This CDR3 region has 17 residues. Germline V CDR1 and CDR2: SGHVS, FNYEAQ. Full variable domain (remainder filled in from reference TRBV7-6 and TRBJ2-1): GAGVSQSPRYKVTKRGQDVALRCDPISGHVSLYWYRQALGQGPEFLTYFNYEAQQDKSGLPNDRFSAERPEGSISTLTIQRTEQRDSAMYRCASSTTSGSSSYNEQFFGPGTRLTVL.

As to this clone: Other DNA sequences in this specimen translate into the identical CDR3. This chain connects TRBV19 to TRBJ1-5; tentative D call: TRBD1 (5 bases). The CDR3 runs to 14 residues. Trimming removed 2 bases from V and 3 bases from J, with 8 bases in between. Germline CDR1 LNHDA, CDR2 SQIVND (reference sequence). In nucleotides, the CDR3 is TGTGCCAGTAGTATACAGGGTCTCAATCAGCCCCAGCATTTT. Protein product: CASSIQGLNQPQHF.

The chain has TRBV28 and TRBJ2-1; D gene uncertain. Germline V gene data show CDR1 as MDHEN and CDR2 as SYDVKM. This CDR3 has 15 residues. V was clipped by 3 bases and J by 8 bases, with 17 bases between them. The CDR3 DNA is TGTGCCAGCAGTTTTCTGCGGTCTGTTGGGCATGAGCAGTTCTTC. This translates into CASSFLRSVGHEQFF.

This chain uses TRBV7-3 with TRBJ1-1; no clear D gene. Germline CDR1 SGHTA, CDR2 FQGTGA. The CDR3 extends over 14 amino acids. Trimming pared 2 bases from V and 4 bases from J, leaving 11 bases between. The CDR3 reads CASSLSPGSTEAFF. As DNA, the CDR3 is TGTGCCAGCAGCTTATCGCCCGGGAGCACTGAAGCTTTCTTT. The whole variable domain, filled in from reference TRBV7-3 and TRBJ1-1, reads GAGVSQTPSNKVTEKGKYVELRCDPISGHTALYWYRQSLGQGPEFLIYFQGTGAADDSGLPNDRFFAVRPEGSVSTLKIQRTERGDSAVYLCASSLSPGSTEAFFGQGTRLTVV.

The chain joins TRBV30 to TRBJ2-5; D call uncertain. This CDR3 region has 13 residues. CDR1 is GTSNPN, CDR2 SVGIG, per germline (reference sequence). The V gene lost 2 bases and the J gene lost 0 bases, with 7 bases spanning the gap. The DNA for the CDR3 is TGTGCCTGGAGTATCGGATACCAAGAGACCCAGTACTTC. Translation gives CAWSIGYQETQYF.

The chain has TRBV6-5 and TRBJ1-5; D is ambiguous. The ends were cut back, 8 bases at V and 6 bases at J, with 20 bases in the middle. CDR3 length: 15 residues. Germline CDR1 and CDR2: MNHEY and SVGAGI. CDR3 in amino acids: CASGRASTRGQPQHF. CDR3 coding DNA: TGTGCCAGCGGTAGGGCAAGTACCCGAGGTCAGCCCCAGCATTTT.

CDR3 bases: TGCGCCAGCAGCCAATTCCTGGACAATGAGCAGTTCTTC. This translates into CASSQFLDNEQFF. The J gene is TRBJ2-1, the V gene TRBV4-3, with unresolved D. The germline V gene has CDR1 LGHNA and CDR2 YSLEER. V was pared by 2 bases and J by 5 bases, with 7 bases between. This CDR3 spans 13 amino acids.